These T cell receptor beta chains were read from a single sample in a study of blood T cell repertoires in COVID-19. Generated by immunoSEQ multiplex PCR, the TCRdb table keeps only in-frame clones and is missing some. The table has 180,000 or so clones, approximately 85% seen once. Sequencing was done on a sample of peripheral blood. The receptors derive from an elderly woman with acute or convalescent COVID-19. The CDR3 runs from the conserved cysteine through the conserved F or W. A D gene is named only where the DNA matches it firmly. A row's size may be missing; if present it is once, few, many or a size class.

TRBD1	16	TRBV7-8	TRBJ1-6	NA	TGTGCCAGCAGCACCGGACAGGGAAACCTTAATTCACCCCTCCACTTT	CASSTGQGNLNSPLHF
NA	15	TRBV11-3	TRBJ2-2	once	TGTGCCAGCAGCCCCAAGAAAGACTCCACCGGGGAGCTGTTTTTT	CASSPKKDSTGELFF
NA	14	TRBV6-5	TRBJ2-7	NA	TGTGCCAGCAGCCGAGGCGCGTCCTCCTACGAGCAGTACTTC	CASSRGASSYEQYF
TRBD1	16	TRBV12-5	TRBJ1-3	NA	TGTGCTAGTGGTTTGTATTCGGACAGGGGAAGAAACACCATATATTTT	CASGLYSDRGRNTIYF
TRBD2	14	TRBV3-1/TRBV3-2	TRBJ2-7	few	TGTGCCAGCAGCCTCCGACTAGCGATTGACGAGCAGTACTTC	CASSLRLAIDEQYF
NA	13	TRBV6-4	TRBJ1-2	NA	TGTGCCAGCAGGACAACAGGGTGGAATGGCTACACCTTC	CASRTTGWNGYTF
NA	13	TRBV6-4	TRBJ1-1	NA	TGTGCCAGCACCCGCGGGGAGAACACTGAAGCTTTCTTT	CASTRGENTEAFF
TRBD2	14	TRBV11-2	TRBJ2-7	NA	TGTGCCAGCAGCGGGGGGGTGACCCCCTACGAGCAGTACTTC	CASSGGVTPYEQYF
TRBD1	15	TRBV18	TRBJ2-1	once	TGTGCCAGCTCACGGCGGGACAGGGAGTGGAATGAGCAGTTCTTC	CASSRRDREWNEQFF
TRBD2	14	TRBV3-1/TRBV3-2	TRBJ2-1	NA	TGTGCCAGCAGCCTTCTAGCGGGGAGGAATGAGCAGTTCTTC	CASSLLAGRNEQFF
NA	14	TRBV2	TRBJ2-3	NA	TGTGCCAGCAGTGAGGCCAGAAGCACAGATACGCAGTATTTT	CASSEARSTDTQYF
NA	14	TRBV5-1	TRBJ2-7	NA	TGCGCCAGCAGCTCTGGACAGCTCTCCTACGAGCAGTACTTC	CASSSGQLSYEQYF
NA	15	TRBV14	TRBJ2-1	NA	TGTGCCAGCAGCCTCCGGGAGAACTCCTACAATGAGCAGTTCTTC	CASSLRENSYNEQFF
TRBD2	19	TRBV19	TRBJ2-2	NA	TGTGCCAGTAGTCCTAAACCTAGCGGGAGCACCAGGTACACCGGGGAGCTGTTTTTT	CASSPKPSGSTRYTGELFF
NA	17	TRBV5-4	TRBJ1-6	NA	TGTGCCAGCAGCTTGGCCCAGGGGACCTCCTATAATTCACCCCTCCACTTT	CASSLAQGTSYNSPLHF
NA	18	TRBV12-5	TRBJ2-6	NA	TGTGCTAGTGGTTTGGTTCTTGCTAGCCTCCTCGGGGCCAACGTCCTGACTTTC	CASGLVLASLLGANVLTF
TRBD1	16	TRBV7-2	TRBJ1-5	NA	TGTGCCAGCAGCTTAATTACAGGGGAAAGATATCAGCCCCAGCATTTT	CASSLITGERYQPQHF
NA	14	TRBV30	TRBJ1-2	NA	TGTGCCTGGAGTGTGGTACAGGGTGTCTTTGGCTACACCTTC	CAWSVVQGVFGYTF
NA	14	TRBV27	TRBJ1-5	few	TGTGCCAGCAGTTTAGGAGGGTCTTTCCAGCCCCAGCATTTT	CASSLGGSFQPQHF
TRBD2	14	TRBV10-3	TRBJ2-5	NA	TGTGCCATCAGTGAGTCCCCGGGGGGGAGGGCCCAGTACTTC	CAISESPGGRAQYF
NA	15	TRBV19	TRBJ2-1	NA	TGTGCCAGTAGTATGGTCCGGGGCTCCTACAATGAGCAGTTCTTC	CASSMVRGSYNEQFF
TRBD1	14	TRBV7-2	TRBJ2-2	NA	TGTGCCAGCAGGCGGACAGGGGGAACCGGGGAGCTGTTTTTT	CASRRTGGTGELFF
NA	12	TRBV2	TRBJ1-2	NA	TGTGCCAGCAGGCGCGGGGGAAGGGGCTACACCTTC	CASRRGGRGYTF
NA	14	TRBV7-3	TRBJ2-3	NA	TGTGCCAGCTCGTTTGGCCTTAGCACAGATACGCAGTATTTT	CASSFGLSTDTQYF
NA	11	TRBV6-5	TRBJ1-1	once	TGTGCCAGCAGGAGCGAGGCTGAAGCTTTCTTT	CASRSEAEAFF
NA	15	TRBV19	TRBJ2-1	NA	TGTGCCAGCAGATCCCCCCAAATGGGGAGTTATGAGCAGTTCTTC	CASRSPQMGSYEQFF
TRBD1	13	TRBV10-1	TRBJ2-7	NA	TGCGCCAGCAGTTACGGACAGGGAGGAGAGCAGTACTTC	CASSYGQGGEQYF
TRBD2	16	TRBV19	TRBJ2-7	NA	TGTGCCAGTAGTAGGGCCGGGACTAGCGGCGAATACGAGCAGTACTTC	CASSRAGTSGEYEQYF
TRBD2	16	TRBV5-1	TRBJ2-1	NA	TGCGCCAGCAGCTTGGTTAGCGGGAGGGGATACAATGAGCAGTTCTTC	CASSLVSGRGYNEQFF
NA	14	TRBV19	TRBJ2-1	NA	TGTGCCAGTAGCCCTAGCGATACCTACAATGAGCAGTTCTTC	CASSPSDTYNEQFF
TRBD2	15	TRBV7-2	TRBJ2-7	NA	TGTGCCAGCAGCTTAGTTGCGGGAGGATCCTACGAGCAGTACTTC	CASSLVAGGSYEQYF
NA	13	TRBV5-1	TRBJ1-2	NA	TGCGCCAGCAGCTTGTCAGACAGCTATGGCTACACCTTC	CASSLSDSYGYTF
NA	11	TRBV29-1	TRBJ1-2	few	TGCAGGGGGGCTCCCAACTATGGCTACACCTTC	CRGAPNYGYTF
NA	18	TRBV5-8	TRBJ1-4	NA	TGTGCCAGCAGGCCCGCGGGCGGGACGGTACGGATAGGGGAAAAACTGTTTTTT	CASRPAGGTVRIGEKLFF
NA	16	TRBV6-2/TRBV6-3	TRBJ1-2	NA	TGTGCCAGCAGCAGTCCCGCGACAGATACTAACTATGGCTACACCTTC	CASSSPATDTNYGYTF
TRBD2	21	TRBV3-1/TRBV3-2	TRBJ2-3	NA	TGTGCCAGCAGCCAAGATCGACCCCCGGGACTAGCGGGAAATAGCACAGATACGCAGTATTTT	CASSQDRPPGLAGNSTDTQYF
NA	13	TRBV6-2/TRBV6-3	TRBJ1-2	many	TGTGCCAGCAGTTACGAGGAGAGAAGGGGCTACACCTTC	CASSYEERRGYTF
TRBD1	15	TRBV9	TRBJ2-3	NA	TGTGCCAGCAGCCCCCGCAGGGGGCTCACAGATACGCAGTATTTT	CASSPRRGLTDTQYF
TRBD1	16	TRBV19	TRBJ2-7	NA	TGTGCCAGTAGTATGATCGTTGGGACAGGAGGTTGGGAGCAGTACTTC	CASSMIVGTGGWEQYF
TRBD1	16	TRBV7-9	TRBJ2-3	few	TGTGCCCATCCCTCCCGGACAGGGCAGAGCACAGATACGCAGTATTTT	CAHPSRTGQSTDTQYF
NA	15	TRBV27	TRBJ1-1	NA	TGTGCCAGCAGACCTCGGAGGACCACGAACACTGAAGCTTTCTTT	CASRPRRTTNTEAFF
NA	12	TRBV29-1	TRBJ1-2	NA	TGCAGCGCCGTGACCCAGGGCTATGGCTACACCTTC	CSAVTQGYGYTF
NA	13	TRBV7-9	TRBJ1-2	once	TGTGCCAGCAGCCATGGACTGAACTATGGCTACACCTTC	CASSHGLNYGYTF
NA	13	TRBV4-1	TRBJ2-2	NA	TGCGCCAGCAGCCTTCGGGAGACCGGGGAGCTGTTTTTT	CASSLRETGELFF
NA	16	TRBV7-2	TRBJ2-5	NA	TGTGCCAGCAGCCTAGGGGCATCCTGGGTTGGGGAGACCCAGTACTTC	CASSLGASWVGETQYF
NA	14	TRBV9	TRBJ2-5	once	TGTGCCAGCAGCGCACAGGTCGCTCAAGAGACCCAGTACTTC	CASSAQVAQETQYF
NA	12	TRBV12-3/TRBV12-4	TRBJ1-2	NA	TGTGCCAGCCAACGGGGTAGGAATGGCTACACCTTC	CASQRGRNGYTF
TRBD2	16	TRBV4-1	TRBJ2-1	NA	TGCGCCAGCAGCCAGCCTCTAGCGGGCTCCTACAATGAGCAGTTCTTC	CASSQPLAGSYNEQFF
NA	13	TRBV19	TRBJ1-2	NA	TGTGCCAGTAGTATTGACAGGAACTATGGCTACACCTTC	CASSIDRNYGYTF
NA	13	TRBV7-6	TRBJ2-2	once	TGTGCCAGCAGCTCAAGGGGGACCGGGGAGCTGTTTTTT	CASSSRGTGELFF
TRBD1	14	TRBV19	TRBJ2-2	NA	TGTGCCAGTAGGACAGGGTGGAACACCGGGGAGCTGTTTTTT	CASRTGWNTGELFF
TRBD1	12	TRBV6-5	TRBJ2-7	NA	TGTGCCACCGAGGGACAGTCCTACGAGCAGTACTTC	CATEGQSYEQYF
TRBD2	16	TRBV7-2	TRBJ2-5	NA	TGTGCCAGCAGCTTAGCGACGACTAGCGGGCAAGAGACCCAGTACTTC	CASSLATTSGQETQYF
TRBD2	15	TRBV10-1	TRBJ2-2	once	TGCGCCAGCAGGAAACTAGCGGGGGTACGGCGGGAGCTGTTTTTT	CASRKLAGVRRELFF
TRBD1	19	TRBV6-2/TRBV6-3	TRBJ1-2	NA	TGTGCCAGCAGTTACGGTCGGTCAGGGGGCCTTCAAGCATCCTATGGCTACACCTTC	CASSYGRSGGLQASYGYTF
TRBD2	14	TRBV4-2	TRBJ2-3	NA	TGTGCCAGCAGCCCAGGGACTAGCGGGAGGGGGGGGTATTTT	CASSPGTSGRGGYF